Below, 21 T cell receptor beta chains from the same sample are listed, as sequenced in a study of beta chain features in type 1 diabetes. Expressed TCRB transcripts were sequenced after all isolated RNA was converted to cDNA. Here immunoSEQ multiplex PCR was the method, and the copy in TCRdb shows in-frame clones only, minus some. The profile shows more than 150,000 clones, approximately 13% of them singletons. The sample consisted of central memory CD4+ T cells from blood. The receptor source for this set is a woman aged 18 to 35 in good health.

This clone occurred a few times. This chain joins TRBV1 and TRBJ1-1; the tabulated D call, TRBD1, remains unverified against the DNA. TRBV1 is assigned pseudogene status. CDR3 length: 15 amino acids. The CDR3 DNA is TGCACCAGCAGCCAACCGTTGACCAGGGCCGCTGAAGCTTTCTTT. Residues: CTSSQPLTRAAEAFF.

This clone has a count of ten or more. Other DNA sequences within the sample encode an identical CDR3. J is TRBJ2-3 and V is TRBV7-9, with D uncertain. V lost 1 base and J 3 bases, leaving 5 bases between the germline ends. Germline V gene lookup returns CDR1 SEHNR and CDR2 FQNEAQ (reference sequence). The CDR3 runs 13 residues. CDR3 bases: TGTGCCAGCAGCTTAGGGCTTACAGATACGCAGTATTTT. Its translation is CASSLGLTDTQYF.

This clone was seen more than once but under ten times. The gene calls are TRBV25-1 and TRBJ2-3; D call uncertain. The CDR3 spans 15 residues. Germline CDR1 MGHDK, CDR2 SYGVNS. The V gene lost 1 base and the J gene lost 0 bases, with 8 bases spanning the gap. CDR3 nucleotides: TGTGCCAGCAGTGAATGGCACAAAAGCACAGATACGCAGTATTTT. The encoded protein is CASSEWHKSTDTQYF.

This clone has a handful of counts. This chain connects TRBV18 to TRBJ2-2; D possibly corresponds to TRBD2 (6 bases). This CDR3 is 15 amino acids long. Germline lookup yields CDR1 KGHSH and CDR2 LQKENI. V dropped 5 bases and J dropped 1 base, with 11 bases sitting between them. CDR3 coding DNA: TGTGCCAGCTCATCGGGGACTGTGAACACCGGGGAGCTGTTTTTT. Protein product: CASSSGTVNTGELFF.

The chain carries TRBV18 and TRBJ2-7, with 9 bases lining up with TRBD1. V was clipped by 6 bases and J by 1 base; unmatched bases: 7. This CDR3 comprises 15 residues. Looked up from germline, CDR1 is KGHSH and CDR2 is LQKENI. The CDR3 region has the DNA TGTGCCAGCTCCGCCGGGACAGGGAATTCCTACGAGCAGTACTTC. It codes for CASSAGTGNSYEQYF.

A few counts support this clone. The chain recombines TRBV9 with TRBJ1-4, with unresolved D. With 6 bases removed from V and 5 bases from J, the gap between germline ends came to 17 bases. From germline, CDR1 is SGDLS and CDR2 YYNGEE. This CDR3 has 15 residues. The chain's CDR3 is CASTKDWATNEKLFF. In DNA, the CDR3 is TGTGCCAGCACAAAAGATTGGGCCACAAATGAAAAACTGTTTTTT.

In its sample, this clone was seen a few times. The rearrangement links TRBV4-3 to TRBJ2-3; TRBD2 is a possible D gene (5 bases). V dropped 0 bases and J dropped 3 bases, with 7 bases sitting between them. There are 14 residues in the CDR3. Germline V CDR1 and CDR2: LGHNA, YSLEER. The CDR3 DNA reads TGCGCCAGCAGCCAAGAGCTAGCTACAGATACGCAGTATTTT. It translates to CASSQELATDTQYF.

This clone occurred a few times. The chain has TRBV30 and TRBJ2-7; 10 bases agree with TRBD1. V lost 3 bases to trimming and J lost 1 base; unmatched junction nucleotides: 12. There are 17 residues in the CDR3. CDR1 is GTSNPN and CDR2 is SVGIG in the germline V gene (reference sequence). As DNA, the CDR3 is TGTGCCTGGAGCATAAGGCCCGGACAGGGGGGTTCCTACGAGCAGTACTTC. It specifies CAWSIRPGQGGSYEQYF.

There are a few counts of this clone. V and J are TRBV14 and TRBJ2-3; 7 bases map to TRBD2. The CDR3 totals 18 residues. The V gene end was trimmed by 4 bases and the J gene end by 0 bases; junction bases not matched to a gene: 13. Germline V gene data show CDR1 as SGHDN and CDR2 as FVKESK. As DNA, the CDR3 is TGTGCCAGCAGCCGGAGAGGAGGATCGGGAGGAAGCACAGATACGCAGTATTTT. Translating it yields CASSRRGGSGGSTDTQYF.

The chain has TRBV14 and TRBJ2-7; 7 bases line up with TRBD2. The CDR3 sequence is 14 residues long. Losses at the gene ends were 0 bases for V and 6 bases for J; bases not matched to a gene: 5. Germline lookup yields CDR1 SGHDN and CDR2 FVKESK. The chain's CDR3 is CASSQDLGGGEQYF. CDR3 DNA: TGTGCCAGCAGCCAAGATTTGGGGGGGGGCGAGCAGTACTTC.

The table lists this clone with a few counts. The CDR3: CASSLAEGQAYGYTF. CDR3 in DNA: TGTGCCAGCAGCTTAGCGGAAGGACAGGCCTATGGCTACACCTTC. This chain joins TRBV7-9 and TRBJ1-2, with 7 positions matching TRBD1. The CDR3 runs 15 residues. The J segment lost 4 bases and the V segment lost 0 bases, leaving 5 bases of the junction unmatched. CDR1 and CDR2 (germline): SEHNR, FQNEAQ (reference sequence).

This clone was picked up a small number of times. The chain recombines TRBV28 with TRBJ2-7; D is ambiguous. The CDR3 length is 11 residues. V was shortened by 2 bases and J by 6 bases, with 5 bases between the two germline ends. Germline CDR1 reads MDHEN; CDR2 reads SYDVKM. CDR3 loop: CASSLTVEQYF. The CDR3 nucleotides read TGTGCCAGCAGTTTAACGGTCGAGCAGTACTTC.

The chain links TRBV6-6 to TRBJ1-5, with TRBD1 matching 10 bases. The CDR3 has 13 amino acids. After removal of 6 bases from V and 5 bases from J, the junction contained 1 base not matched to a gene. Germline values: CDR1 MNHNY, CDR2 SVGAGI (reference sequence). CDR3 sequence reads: CASRGTGDQPQHF. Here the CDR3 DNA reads TGTGCCAGCAGGGGGACAGGGGATCAGCCCCAGCATTTT.

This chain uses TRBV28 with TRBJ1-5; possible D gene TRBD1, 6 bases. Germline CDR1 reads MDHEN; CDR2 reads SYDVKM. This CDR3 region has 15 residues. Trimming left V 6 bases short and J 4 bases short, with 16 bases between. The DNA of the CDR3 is TGTGCCAGCAGGATTGGAGGAACAGGGAATCAGCCCCAGCATTTT. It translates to CASRIGGTGNQPQHF.

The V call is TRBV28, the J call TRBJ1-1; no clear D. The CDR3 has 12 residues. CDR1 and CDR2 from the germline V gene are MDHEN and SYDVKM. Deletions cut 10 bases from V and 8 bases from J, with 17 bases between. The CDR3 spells CATPPTSMEAFF. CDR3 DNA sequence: TGTGCCACCCCTCCCACTTCGATGGAAGCTTTCTTT.

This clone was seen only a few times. The CDR3: CASRGTSKGYGYTF. Here the CDR3 DNA reads TGTGCCAGCAGGGGGACATCCAAAGGGTATGGCTACACCTTC. The genes are TRBV5-6 and TRBJ1-2, with a weak D call TRBD1 (6 bases). The CDR3 contains 14 residues. Trimming shortened V by 5 bases and J by 5 bases, and 16 bases separated the two germline ends. From germline, CDR1 is SGHDT and CDR2 YYEEEE.

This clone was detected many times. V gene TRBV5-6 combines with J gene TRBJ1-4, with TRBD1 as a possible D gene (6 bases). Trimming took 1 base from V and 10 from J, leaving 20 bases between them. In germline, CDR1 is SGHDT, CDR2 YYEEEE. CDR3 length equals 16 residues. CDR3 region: CASSLPTGGAFGKLFF. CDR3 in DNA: TGTGCCAGCAGCTTGCCGACGGGGGGCGCTTTTGGAAAACTGTTTTTT.

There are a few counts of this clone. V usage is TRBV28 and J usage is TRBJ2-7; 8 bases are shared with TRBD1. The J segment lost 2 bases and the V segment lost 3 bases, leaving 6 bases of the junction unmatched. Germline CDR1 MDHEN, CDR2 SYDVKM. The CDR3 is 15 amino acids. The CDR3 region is CASSFSGQVTYEQYF. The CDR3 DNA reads TGTGCCAGCAGTTTTTCGGGACAGGTAACCTACGAGCAGTACTTC. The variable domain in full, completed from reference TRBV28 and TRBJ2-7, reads DVKVTQSSRYLVKRTGEKVFLECVQDMDHENMFWYRQDPGLGLRLIYFSYDVKMKEKGDIPEGYSVSREKKERFSLILESASTNQTSMYLCASSFSGQVTYEQYFGPGTRLTVT.

The CDR3: CASSLEWGGQGRYEQYF. As DNA, the CDR3 is TGTGCCAGCAGCTTAGAATGGGGAGGGCAGGGACGCTACGAGCAGTACTTC. This chain uses TRBV7-9 with TRBJ2-7, with 7 positions matching TRBD2. The V and J ends lost 1 base and 3 bases, in that order; junction bases with no gene match: 12. The germline V gene has CDR1 SEHNR and CDR2 FQNEAQ (reference sequence). The CDR3 contains 17 residues.

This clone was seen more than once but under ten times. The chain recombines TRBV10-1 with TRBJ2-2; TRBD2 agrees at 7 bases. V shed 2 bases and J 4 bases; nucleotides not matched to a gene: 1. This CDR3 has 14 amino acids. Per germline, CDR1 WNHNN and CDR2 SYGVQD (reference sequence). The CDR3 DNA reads TGCGCCAGCAGTGAGGCGGGAGTCACCGGGGAGCTGTTTTTT. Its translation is CASSEAGVTGELFF.

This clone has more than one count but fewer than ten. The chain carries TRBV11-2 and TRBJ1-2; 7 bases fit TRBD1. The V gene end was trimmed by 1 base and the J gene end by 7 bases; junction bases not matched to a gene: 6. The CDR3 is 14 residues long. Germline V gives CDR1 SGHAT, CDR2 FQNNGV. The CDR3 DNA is TGTGCCAGCAGCTTAGCGGAGGGGGCTGGTGGCTACACCTTC. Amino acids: CASSLAEGAGGYTF. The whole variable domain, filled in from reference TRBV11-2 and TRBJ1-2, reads EAGVAQSPRYKIIEKRQSVAFWCNPISGHATLYWYQQILGQGPKLLIQFQNNGVVDDSQLPKDRFSAERLKGVDSTLKIQPAKLEDSAVYLCASSLAEGAGGYTFGSGTRLTVV.